Listed here are 21 T cell receptor beta chains from one sample, sequenced in a study of cytomegalovirus exposure and HLA in healthy donors (dated by TCRdb to about 2017). The method behind the library was the immunoSEQ multiplex PCR assay. For the multiplex PCR, a mixture combining 60 forward primers for TCR Vbeta segments and 13 reverse primers for TCR Jbeta segments was used. The source is immuneACCESS, and TCRdb retained only in-frame sequences with V and J called. Part of the clones is not carried over; for the studies checked, unresolved V genes explain less than half of this, and the remainder is unexplained. For this sample there are about 130,000 clones; about 85% appear just once. Clones ranked in the top ten supply more than 1.5% of the sample. What was sequenced was PBMCs. These receptors all stem from a boy aged 5-17 years in good health and CMV-seronegative.

The V call is TRBV5-4, the J call TRBJ1-1, with D perhaps TRBD1 (5 bases). CDR1 and CDR2 from the germline V gene are SGHNT and YYREEE (reference sequence). CDR3 length: 14 residues. Trimming removed 2 bases at V and 2 bases at J, with 10 bases between. The CDR3: CASSFTGANTEAFF. The CDR3 nucleotides are TGTGCCAGCAGCTTCACAGGAGCAAACACTGAAGCTTTCTTT.

This clone was seen more than once but under ten times. The CDR3 is CASSLAWQENTEAFF. The CDR3 nucleotides are TGCGCCAGCAGCTTGGCCTGGCAGGAGAACACTGAAGCTTTCTTT. The rearrangement joins TRBV5-1 to TRBJ1-1; D unresolved. With 0 bases removed from V and 1 base from J, the gap between germline ends came to 10 bases. Looked up from germline, CDR1 is SGHRS and CDR2 is YFSETQ. The length of the CDR3 is 15 residues.

V usage is TRBV27 and J usage is TRBJ2-7; 7 bases are a match to TRBD2. CDR1 is MNHEY, CDR2 SMNVEV, per germline (reference sequence). CDR3 length equals 14 residues. Losses at the gene ends were 4 bases for V and 3 bases for J; bases not matched to a gene: 6. The CDR3 sequence is CASSYRTGGYEQYF. In nucleotides, the CDR3 is TGTGCCAGCAGTTACAGGACGGGGGGCTACGAGCAGTACTTC.

The chain carries TRBV4-3 and TRBJ1-1, with a weak D call TRBD1 (6 bases). CDR1 and CDR2 (germline): LGHNA, YSLEER. This CDR3 has 16 residues. V lost 0 bases, J lost 3 bases, and 14 bases lay in between. The CDR3 DNA reads as TGCGCCAGCAGCCAAGAGTTCAGGGGCGCGTACACTGAAGCTTTCTTT. Its protein product is CASSQEFRGAYTEAFF.

The chain combines TRBV19 with TRBJ1-4, with TRBD1 matching 8 bases. The CDR3 extends over 16 amino acids. The J segment lost 0 bases and the V segment lost 4 bases, leaving 4 bases of the junction unmatched. Germline lookup yields CDR1 LNHDA and CDR2 SQIVND (reference sequence). The CDR3 DNA is TGTGCCAGTAGTAAGGACAGGGTTGCAACTAATGAAAAACTGTTTTTT. Amino acids: CASSKDRVATNEKLFF.

CDR3 in amino acids: CAWSVSTSYEQYF. The DNA of the CDR3 is TGTGCCTGGAGTGTATCTACGTCCTACGAGCAGTACTTC. This chain uses TRBV30 with TRBJ2-7; D is uncertain. Trimming removed 0 bases from V and 1 base from J, with 7 bases in between. This CDR3 contains 13 residues. CDR1 GTSNPN and CDR2 SVGIG come from the germline V gene (reference sequence).

Concerning this clone itself: A read error may produce the germline difference seen at one junction end. V gene TRBV6-5 combines with J gene TRBJ1-5, with D maybe TRBD1 (6 bases). Germline CDR1 reads MNHEY; CDR2 reads SVGAGI. The CDR3 runs to 14 residues. The CDR3 reads CASSDSRGDQPQHF. For the CDR3, the DNA is TGTGCCAGCAGTGACTCCAGGGGAGATCAGCCCCAGCATTTT.

This clone was seen only a few times. This rearrangement joins TRBV6-1 to TRBJ1-5; possibly TRBD1 for D (6 bases). Trimming removed 5 bases from V and 2 bases from J, with 13 bases in between. This CDR3 is 15 amino acids long. CDR1 and CDR2 from the germline V gene are MNHNS and SASEGT. The CDR3 bases are TGTGCCAGCAGTCCAGTACCAGGGGGCAATCAGCCCCAGCATTTT. Its translation is CASSPVPGGNQPQHF.

The chain has TRBV5-8 and TRBJ2-7; maybe TRBD2 (6 bases). The CDR3 is made up of 13 amino acids. Trimming stripped 4 bases from V and 6 bases from J, with 14 bases between. CDR1 SGHTS and CDR2 YDEGEE come from the germline V gene. In nucleotides, the CDR3 is TGTGCCAGCAGCCTGACTAGTTACTCCGAGCAGTACTTC. Amino acid sequence: CASSLTSYSEQYF.

The chain links TRBV15 to TRBJ2-3; 11 nucleotides match TRBD2. V was pared by 6 bases and J by 2 bases, with 4 bases of the junction left unmatched. Germline CDR1 reads LNHNV; CDR2 reads YYDKDF (reference sequence). CDR3 length equals 15 residues. CDR3 amino acids: CATRLAGGPTDTQYF. Written as DNA, the CDR3 is TGTGCCACCAGATTAGCGGGGGGGCCCACAGATACGCAGTATTTT.

The genes are TRBV7-9 and TRBJ2-7, with no clear D. The V end lost 1 base, the J end lost 6 bases, and 7 bases lay between the germline ends. This CDR3 has 12 residues. Germline V CDR1 and CDR2: SEHNR, FQNEAQ (reference sequence). CDR3 protein: CASSLVAFEQYF. DNA for the CDR3: TGTGCCAGCAGCTTAGTAGCTTTCGAGCAGTACTTC.

The chain employs TRBV7-9 and TRBJ1-1; tentatively, D is TRBD1 (5 bases). Looked up from germline, CDR1 is SEHNR and CDR2 is FQNEAQ (reference sequence). The CDR3 is made up of 14 amino acids. The V end was cut by 7 bases, the J end by 10 bases, with 22 bases between. The DNA for the CDR3 is TGTGCCAGCACCAAATTGGTGGGGGGAGTTGGAGCTTTCTTT. It translates to CASTKLVGGVGAFF.

V usage is TRBV9 and J usage is TRBJ2-7; 9 bases map to TRBD1. The CDR3 is 15 residues long. Germline CDR1 reads SGDLS; CDR2 reads YYNGEE. Unmatched junction bases numbered 4, after V lost 0 bases and J lost 3 bases. In DNA form, the CDR3 reads TGTGCCAGCAGCGTAGGCTGGACAGGGGTCTACGAGCAGTACTTC. It codes for CASSVGWTGVYEQYF.

The chain joins TRBV27 to TRBJ1-1; 7 bases match TRBD1. CDR1 is MNHEY and CDR2 is SMNVEV in the germline V gene (reference sequence). The V gene end was trimmed by 0 bases and the J gene end by 7 bases; junction bases not matched to a gene: 11. The CDR3 has 16 residues. This CDR3 is CASSLSVGQALGEAFF. The DNA for the CDR3 is TGTGCCAGCAGTTTATCCGTAGGACAGGCTCTTGGTGAAGCTTTCTTT.

V usage is TRBV11-2 and J usage is TRBJ2-2, with unresolved D. This CDR3 contains 15 residues. V lost 1 base and J lost 1, with 7 bases in between. Germline-derived CDR1 and CDR2 are SGHAT and FQNNGV. CDR3 sequence reads: CASSLGSWNTGELFF. Written as DNA, the CDR3 is TGTGCCAGCAGCTTAGGTAGTTGGAACACCGGGGAGCTGTTTTTT. Complete variable domain (other parts from reference TRBV11-2 and TRBJ2-2): EAGVAQSPRYKIIEKRQSVAFWCNPISGHATLYWYQQILGQGPKLLIQFQNNGVVDDSQLPKDRFSAERLKGVDSTLKIQPAKLEDSAVYLCASSLGSWNTGELFFGEGSRLTVL.

The CDR3 DNA sequence: TGTGCCACCCGGGACAGGGAGTATGGCTACACCTTC. Protein product: CATRDREYGYTF. This sequence joins TRBV19 and TRBJ1-2, with 9 bases fitting TRBD1. The CDR3 contains 12 residues. Trimming cost V 10 bases and J 5 bases; bases outside gene matches: 5. Germline CDR1 reads LNHDA; CDR2 reads SQIVND (reference sequence).

The V call is TRBV6-1, the J call TRBJ2-7, with 8 bases that match TRBD2. Per germline, CDR1 MNHNS and CDR2 SASEGT. The CDR3 length is 15 residues. Trimming removed 1 base from V and 4 bases from J; junction bases left unmatched: 6. The CDR3 sequence: CASSEEVSGIYEQYF. Written as DNA, the CDR3 is TGTGCCAGCAGTGAAGAGGTTAGCGGGATATACGAGCAGTACTTC.

CDR3 DNA sequence: TGTGCCAGCAGCCCCCGTGGACTAGCGGGTATAGGCGAGCAGTACTTC. As protein: CASSPRGLAGIGEQYF. The chain combines TRBV11-2 with TRBJ2-7; 11 nucleotides match TRBD2. The CDR3 contains 16 residues. Germline-derived CDR1 and CDR2 are SGHAT and FQNNGV. With V trimmed by 5 bases and J by 6 bases, 12 bases remained unmatched.

The rearrangement joins TRBV7-2 to TRBJ1-1; D is possibly TRBD1 (5 bases). Germline values: CDR1 SGHTA, CDR2 FQGNSA. Trimming shortened V by 1 base and J by 4 bases, and 10 bases separated the two germline ends. CDR3 length equals 14 residues. DNA for the CDR3: TGTGCCAGCAGCTTAGTTGGGGCTATCACTGAAGCTTTCTTT. Amino acid sequence: CASSLVGAITEAFF.

This CDR3 reads CASSLTSEADTQYF. CDR3 DNA sequence: TGTGCCAGCAGCCTCACTAGCGAGGCAGATACGCAGTATTTT. The chain couples TRBV14 to TRBJ2-3, with TRBD2 identical over 7 bases. J lost 4 bases, V lost 4 bases, and 5 bases had no gene match. Germline-derived CDR1 and CDR2 are SGHDN and FVKESK. The CDR3 length is 14 residues.

The chain uses TRBV19 and TRBJ2-2; 10 bases match TRBD1. CDR3 length: 17 amino acids. Germline V lookup: CDR1 LNHDA, CDR2 SQIVND (reference sequence). After removal of 3 bases from V and 4 bases from J, the junction contained 8 bases not matched to a gene. The CDR3 loop is CASSMWLGTGATGELFF. The DNA for the CDR3 is TGTGCCAGTAGTATGTGGTTGGGGACAGGGGCCACCGGGGAGCTGTTTTTT.